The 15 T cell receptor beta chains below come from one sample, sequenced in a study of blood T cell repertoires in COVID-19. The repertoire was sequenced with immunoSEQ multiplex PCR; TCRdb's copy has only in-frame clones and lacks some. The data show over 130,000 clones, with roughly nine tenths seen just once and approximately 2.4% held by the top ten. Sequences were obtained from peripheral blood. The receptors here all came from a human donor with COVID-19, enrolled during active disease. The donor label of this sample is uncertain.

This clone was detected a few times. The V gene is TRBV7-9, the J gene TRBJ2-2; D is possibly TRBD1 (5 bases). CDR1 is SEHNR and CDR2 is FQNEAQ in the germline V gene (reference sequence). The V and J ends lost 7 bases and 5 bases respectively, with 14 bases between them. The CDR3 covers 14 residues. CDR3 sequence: CASKRQGDTGELFF. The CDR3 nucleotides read TGTGCCAGCAAGAGGCAGGGTGATACCGGGGAGCTGTTTTTT.

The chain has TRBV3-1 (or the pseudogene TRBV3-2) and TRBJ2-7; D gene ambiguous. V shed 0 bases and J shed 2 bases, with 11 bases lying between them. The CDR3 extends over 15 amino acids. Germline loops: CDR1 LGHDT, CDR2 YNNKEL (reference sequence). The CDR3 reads CASSQDRRRPYEQYF. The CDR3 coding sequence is TGTGCCAGCAGCCAAGATCGCAGGCGACCCTACGAGCAGTACTTC.

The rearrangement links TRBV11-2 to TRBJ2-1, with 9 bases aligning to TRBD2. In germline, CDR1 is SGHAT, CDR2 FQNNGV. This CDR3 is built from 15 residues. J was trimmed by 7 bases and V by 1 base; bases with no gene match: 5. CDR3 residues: CASSLAAGGLNEQFF. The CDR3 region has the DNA TGTGCCAGCAGCTTAGCAGCGGGGGGATTAAATGAGCAGTTCTTC.

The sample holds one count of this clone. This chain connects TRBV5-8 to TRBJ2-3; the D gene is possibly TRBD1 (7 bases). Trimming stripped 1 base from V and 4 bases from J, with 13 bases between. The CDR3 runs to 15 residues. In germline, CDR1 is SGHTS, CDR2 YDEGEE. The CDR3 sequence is CASSLSVRGADTQYF. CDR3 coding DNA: TGTGCCAGCAGCTTGTCCGTCAGGGGGGCAGATACGCAGTATTTT.

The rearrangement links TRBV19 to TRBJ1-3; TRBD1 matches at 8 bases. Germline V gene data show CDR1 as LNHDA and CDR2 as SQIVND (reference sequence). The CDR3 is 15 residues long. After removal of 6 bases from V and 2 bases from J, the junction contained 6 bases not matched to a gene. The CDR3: CASSTDRAPGNTIYF. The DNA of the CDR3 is TGTGCCAGTAGCACGGACAGGGCCCCTGGAAACACCATATATTTT. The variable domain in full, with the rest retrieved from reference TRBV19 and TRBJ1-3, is DGGITQSPKYLFRKEGQNVTLSCEQNLNHDAMYWYRQDPGQGLRLIYYSQIVNDFQKGDIAEGYSVSREKKESFPLTVTSAQKNPTAFYLCASSTDRAPGNTIYFGEGSWLTVV.

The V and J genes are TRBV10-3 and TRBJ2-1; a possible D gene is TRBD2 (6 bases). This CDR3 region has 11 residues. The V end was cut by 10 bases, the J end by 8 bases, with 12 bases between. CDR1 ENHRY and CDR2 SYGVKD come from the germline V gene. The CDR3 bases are TGTGCCACCCAGGGACTCGATGAGCAGTTCTTC. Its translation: CATQGLDEQFF.

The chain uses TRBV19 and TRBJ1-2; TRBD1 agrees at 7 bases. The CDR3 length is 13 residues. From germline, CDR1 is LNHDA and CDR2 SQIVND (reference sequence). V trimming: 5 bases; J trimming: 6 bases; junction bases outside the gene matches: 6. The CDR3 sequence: CASSATGEDGYTF. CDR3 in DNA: TGTGCCAGTAGTGCTACAGGGGAGGATGGCTACACCTTC.

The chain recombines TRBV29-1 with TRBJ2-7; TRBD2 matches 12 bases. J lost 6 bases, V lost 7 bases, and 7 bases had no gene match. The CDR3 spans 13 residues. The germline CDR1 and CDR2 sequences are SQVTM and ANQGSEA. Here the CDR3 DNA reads TGCAGCGCCAGACTAGCGGGAGTACCCGAGCAGTACTTC. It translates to CSARLAGVPEQYF.

This CDR3 is CASSPSGTGGGGAFF. CDR3 DNA sequence: TGTGCCAGCAGTCCCTCCGGGACAGGGGGCGGTGGAGCTTTCTTT. The chain carries TRBV6-5 and TRBJ1-1; 12 nucleotides match TRBD1. The CDR3 spans 15 residues. The V segment lost 5 bases and the J segment 10 bases; nucleotides outside the gene matches: 11. Germline V lookup: CDR1 MNHEY, CDR2 SVGAGI.

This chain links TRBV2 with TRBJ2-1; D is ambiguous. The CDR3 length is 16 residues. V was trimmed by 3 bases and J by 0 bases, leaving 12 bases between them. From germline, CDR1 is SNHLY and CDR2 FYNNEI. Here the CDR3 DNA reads TGTGCCAGCAGTGAGATTGCGGCGAGCTCCTACAATGAGCAGTTCTTC. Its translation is CASSEIAASSYNEQFF.

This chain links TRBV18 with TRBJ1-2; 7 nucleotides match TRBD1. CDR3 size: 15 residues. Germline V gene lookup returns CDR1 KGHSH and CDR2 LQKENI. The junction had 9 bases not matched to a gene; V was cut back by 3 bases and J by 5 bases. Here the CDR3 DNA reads TGTGCCAGCTCACCGCAGGGGGGCGAGCCTTATGGCTACACCTTC. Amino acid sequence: CASSPQGGEPYGYTF.

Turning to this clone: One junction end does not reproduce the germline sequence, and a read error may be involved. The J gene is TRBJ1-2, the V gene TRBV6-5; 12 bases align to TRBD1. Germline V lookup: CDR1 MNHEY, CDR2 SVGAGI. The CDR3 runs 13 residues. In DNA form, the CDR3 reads TGTGCCAGCAGTTCCCGGGACAGGGGGCCCCACTTCTTC. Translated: CASSSRDRGPHFF.

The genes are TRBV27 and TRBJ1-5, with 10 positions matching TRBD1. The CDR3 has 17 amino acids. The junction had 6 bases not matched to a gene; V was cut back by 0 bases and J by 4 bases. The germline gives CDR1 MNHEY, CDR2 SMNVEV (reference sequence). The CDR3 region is CASSLSWGQGLNQPQHF. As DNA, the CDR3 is TGTGCCAGCAGTTTATCTTGGGGACAGGGGTTAAATCAGCCCCAGCATTTT.

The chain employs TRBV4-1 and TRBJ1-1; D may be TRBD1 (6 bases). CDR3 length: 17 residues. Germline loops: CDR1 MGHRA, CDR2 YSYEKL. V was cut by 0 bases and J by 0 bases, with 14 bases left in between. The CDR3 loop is CASSQDSQGRMNTEAFF. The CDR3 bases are TGCGCCAGCAGCCAAGATTCGCAGGGGCGGATGAACACTGAAGCTTTCTTT.

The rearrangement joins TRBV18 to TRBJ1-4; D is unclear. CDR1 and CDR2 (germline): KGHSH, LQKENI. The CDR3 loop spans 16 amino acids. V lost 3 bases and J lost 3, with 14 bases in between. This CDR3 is CASSPLSGEANEKLFF. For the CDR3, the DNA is TGTGCCAGCTCACCCCTAAGTGGGGAGGCTAATGAAAAACTGTTTTTT. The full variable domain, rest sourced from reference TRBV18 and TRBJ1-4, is NAGVMQNPRHLVRRRGQEARLRCSPMKGHSHVYWYRQLPEEGLKFMVYLQKENIIDESGMPKERFSAEFPKEGPSILRIQQVVRGDSAAYFCASSPLSGEANEKLFFGSGTQLSVL.